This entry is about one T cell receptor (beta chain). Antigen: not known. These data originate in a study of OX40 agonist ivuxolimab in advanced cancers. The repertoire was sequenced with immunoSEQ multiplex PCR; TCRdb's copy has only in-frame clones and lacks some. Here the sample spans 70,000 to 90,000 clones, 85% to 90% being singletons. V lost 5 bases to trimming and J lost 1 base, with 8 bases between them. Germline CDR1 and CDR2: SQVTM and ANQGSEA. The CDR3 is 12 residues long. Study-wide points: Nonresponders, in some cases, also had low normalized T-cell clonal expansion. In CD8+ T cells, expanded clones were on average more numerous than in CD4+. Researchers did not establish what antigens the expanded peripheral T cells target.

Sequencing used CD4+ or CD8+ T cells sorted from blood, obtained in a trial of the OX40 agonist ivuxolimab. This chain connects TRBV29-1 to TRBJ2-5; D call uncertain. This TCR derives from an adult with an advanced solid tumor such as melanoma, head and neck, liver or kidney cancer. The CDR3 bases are TGCAGCGTTCGTCTGAGCCAAGAGACCCAGTACTTC. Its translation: CSVRLSQETQYF.